This T cell receptor beta chain was sequenced during a study of Tregs in tolerant kidney transplant recipients. Overall study results and limits: The most relevant donor-specific Treg TCRbeta repertoire apparently came from expansion with activated donor B cells.

Method: immunoSEQ multiplex PCR; TCRdb's copy keeps in-frame clones and lacks some. In the table there are about 64,000 clones, more than 75% of which are singletons. Related graft donors supplied nonmyeloablative bone marrow transplants, and mixed chimerism was transient. Germline-derived CDR1 and CDR2 are SEHNR and FQNEAQ (reference sequence). V was pared by 2 bases and J by 4 bases, with 3 bases of the junction left unmatched. This CDR3 spans 15 amino acids. A remark on this clone: Its target is not known.

The specimen comprised CD4+ T cells from blood (PBMCs), sampled 6 months after the transplant. This clonotype originated in a human patient who received a combined kidney and bone marrow transplant. Some T cells could come from the graft donor. This chain links TRBV7-9 with TRBJ2-1, with TRBD2 identical over 9 bases. The CDR3 DNA reads TGTGCCAGCAGCTTACTAGCGGGGAATTACAATGAGCAGTTCTTC. This codes for CASSLLAGNYNEQFF.